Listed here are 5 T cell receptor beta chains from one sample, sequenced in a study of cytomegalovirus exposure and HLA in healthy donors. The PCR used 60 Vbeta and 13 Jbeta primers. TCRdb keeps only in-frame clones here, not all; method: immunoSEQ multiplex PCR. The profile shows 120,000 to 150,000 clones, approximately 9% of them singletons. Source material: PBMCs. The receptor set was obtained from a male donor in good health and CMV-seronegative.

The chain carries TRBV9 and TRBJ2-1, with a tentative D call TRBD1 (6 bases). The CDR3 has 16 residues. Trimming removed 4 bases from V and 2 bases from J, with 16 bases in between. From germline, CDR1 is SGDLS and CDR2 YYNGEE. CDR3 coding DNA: TGTGCCAGCAGCAGCACAGGGAATACGGCCTACAATGAGCAGTTCTTC. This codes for CASSSTGNTAYNEQFF.

DNA of the CDR3: TGTGCCAGCAGTGTACGGACAACAACTAATGAAAAACTGTTTTTT. It yields the protein CASSVRTTTNEKLFF. The rearrangement uses TRBV7-9 and TRBJ1-4, with D possibly matching TRBD1 (5 bases). Germline-derived CDR1 and CDR2 are SEHNR and FQNEAQ (reference sequence). The CDR3 sequence is 15 residues long. V was trimmed by 6 bases and J by 0 bases, leaving 11 bases between them.

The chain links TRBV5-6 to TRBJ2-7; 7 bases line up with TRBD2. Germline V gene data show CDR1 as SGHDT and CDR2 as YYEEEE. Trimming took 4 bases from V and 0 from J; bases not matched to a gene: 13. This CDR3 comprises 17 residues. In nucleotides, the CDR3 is TGTGCCAGCAGCGGGTCTAGCGGCGGGAGCTACTCCTACGAGCAGTACTTC. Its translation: CASSGSSGGSYSYEQYF.

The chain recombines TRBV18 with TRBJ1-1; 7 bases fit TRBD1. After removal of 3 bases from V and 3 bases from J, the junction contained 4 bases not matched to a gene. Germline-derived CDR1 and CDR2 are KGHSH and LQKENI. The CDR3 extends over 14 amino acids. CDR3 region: CASSPQGDDTEAFF. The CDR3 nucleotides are TGTGCCAGCTCACCTCAGGGGGATGACACTGAAGCTTTCTTT.

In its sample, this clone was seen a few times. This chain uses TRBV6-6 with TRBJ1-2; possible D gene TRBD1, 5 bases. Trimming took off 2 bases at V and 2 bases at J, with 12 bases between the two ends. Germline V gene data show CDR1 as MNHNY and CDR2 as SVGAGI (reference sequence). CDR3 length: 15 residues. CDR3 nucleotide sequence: TGTGCCAGCAGTTACCGACAGAAACAAAACTATGGCTACACCTTC. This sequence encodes CASSYRQKQNYGYTF.